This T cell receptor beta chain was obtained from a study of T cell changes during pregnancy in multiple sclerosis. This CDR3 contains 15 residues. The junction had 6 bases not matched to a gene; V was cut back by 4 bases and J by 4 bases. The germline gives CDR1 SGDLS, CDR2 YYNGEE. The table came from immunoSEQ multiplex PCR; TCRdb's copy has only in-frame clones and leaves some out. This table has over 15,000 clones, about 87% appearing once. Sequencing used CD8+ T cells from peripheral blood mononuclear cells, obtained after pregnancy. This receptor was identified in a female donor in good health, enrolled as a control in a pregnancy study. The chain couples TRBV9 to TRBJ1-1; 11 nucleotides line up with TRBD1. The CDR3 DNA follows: TGTGCCAGCAGCCAAACGGGGACAGGGGGCACTGAAGCTTTCTTT. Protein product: CASSQTGTGGTEAFF.